The sequence of this TCR beta chain was determined in a study of CD8+CD57+ T cells in acquired aplastic anemia. Across the study: Yields of DNA that came from sorted CD4+ and CD8+ cells averaged about 3.3 ug. Mean read depth for CD4+ cells from healthy donors was roughly 10 million. Study findings and constraints: Patients and controls had CD8+ Simpson's diversity values that were not significantly distinct.

The germline V gene has CDR1 MDHEN and CDR2 SYDVKM. CDR3 length: 13 residues. V trimming: 6 bases; J trimming: 6 bases; junction bases outside the gene matches: 5. Comment on this clonotype: What it recognizes is unknown. This may arise from a read error, as a much more abundant clone is one base away.

Genomic DNA, serving as template, underwent TCR beta VDJ and CDR3 profiling. TCRdb independently ran MiXCR on the reads; one entry per CDR3 protein. The table shows 100,000 to 150,000 distinct CDR3 sequences, with 40% to 60% occurring only once. J is TRBJ1-5 and V is TRBV28, with 7 bases lining up with TRBD1. The origin of this receptor is a human donor in good health, serving as a control. The sample was sorted CD4+, CD8+, or CD8+CD57+ T cells (not recorded which) from PBMCs. The CDR3 loop is CASRGTGVQPQHF. CDR3 DNA sequence: TGTGCCAGCAGGGGCACAGGGGTTCAGCCCCAGCATTTT.